A selection of T cell receptor beta chains follows, all from one sample in a study of human T cells and chemical hapten exposure. TCRdb ran MiXCR on the RACE reads and lists one entry per CDR3 protein. In the table there are about 97,000 distinct CDR3 sequences, 27% of which are singletons. Sequenced material: whole blood, taken in connection with sensitization to the hapten diphenylcyclopropenone (DPC). Receptor source: a man aged 40-55 years with alopecia areata. Some clones in this sample may be carry-over from other donors' samples. Each CDR3 is given with its conserved first and last residue.

TRBV6-1	CASRQGSATGELFF
TRBV9	CASSVEGGEAFF
TRBV11-2	CASSSITDTQYF
TRBV19	CASSIVRRGEQFF
TRBV5-6	CASSRTELYGYTF
TRBV12-3/TRBV12-4	CASSSAGGTEAFF
TRBV3-1	CASSLSRETQYF
TRBV20-1	CSARATGTSYEQYF
TRBV28	CASSLGRREKLFF
TRBV2	CASSEGTSRMGEQFF
TRBV5-4	CASSFKGLPEAFF
TRBV12-3/TRBV12-4	CASSPATWGTQYF
TRBV20-1	CSASSRGASYNSPLHF
TRBV6-5	CASSYSRTSGAKYF
TRBV24-1	CATSEAGHPSEQYF
TRBV23-1	CASSSGTAAFYSNQPQHF
TRBV27	CASSFSPVGELFF
TRBV9	CASSVEGTAYNEQFF
TRBV6-6	CASSQGSGAYNEQFF
TRBV13	CASSLVPKSYEQYF
TRBV12-3/TRBV12-4	CASSPGTGRGNEQFF
TRBV10-3	CAISARAGGRGTDTQYF
TRBV4-3	CASSQDAGDEQFF
TRBV15	CATSRGLAGGAQEAQYF
TRBV7-9	CASSPRRLAGNNEQFF
TRBV7-2	CAGAPGDEETQYF
TRBV12-3/TRBV12-4	CASSPSPGTRDNEQFF
TRBV2	CASSARQESYNEQFF
TRBV27	CASSLLGAGANVLTF